This T cell receptor (beta chain) was documented in a study of cytomegalovirus exposure and HLA in healthy donors. In the study overall: An analysis done earlier identified roughly 120 million unique TCR beta sequences from around 180 million T cells. The study's findings and limits: The majority of TCR sequences were rare, yet some public TCRs appeared in many donors.

Both 60 Vbeta primers and 13 Jbeta primers went into the PCR. Method: immunoSEQ multiplex PCR; TCRdb's copy keeps in-frame clones and lacks some. Here the sample table reports 150,000 to 250,000 clones. Germline CDR1 reads LNHDA; CDR2 reads SQIVND (reference sequence). Between the trimmed V and J ends, which lost 3 bases and 2 bases, there was a span of 19 bases. CDR3 length: 17 amino acids. With regard to this clone: The antigen is not known.

Specimen: PBMCs. The V gene is TRBV19, the J gene TRBJ2-5, with TRBD2 as a possible D gene (6 bases). The TCR comes from a boy younger than 18 in good health and CMV-seronegative. CDR3 nucleotide sequence: TGTGCCAGTAGTATGCACCAACCCGGACTACTTCAAGAGACCCAGTACTTC. This sequence encodes CASSMHQPGLLQETQYF.